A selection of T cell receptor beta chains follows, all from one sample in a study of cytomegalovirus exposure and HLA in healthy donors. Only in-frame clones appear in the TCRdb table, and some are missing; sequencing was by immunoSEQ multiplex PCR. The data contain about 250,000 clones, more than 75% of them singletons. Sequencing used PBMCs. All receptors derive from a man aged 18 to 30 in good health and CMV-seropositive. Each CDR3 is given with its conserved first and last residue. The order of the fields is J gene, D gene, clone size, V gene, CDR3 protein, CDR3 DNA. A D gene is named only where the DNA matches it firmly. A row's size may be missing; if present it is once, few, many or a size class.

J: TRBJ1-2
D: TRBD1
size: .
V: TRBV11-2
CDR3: CASSLGTGATGYTF
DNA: TGTGCCAGCAGCTTAGGGACAGGGGCTACTGGCTACACCTTC

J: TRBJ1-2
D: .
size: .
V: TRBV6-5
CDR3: CASADSLYGYTF
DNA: TGTGCCAGCGCGGACAGCCTCTATGGCTACACCTTC

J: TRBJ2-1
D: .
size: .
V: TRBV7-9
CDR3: CASSLSRGDNEQFF
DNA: TGTGCCAGCAGCTTATCCAGGGGTGACAATGAGCAGTTCTTC

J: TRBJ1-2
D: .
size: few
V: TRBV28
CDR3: CASSLLAGKQSGYTF
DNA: TGTGCCAGCAGTTTATTGGCAGGCAAACAAAGTGGCTACACCTTC

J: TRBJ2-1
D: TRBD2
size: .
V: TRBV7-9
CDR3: CASSLIEGTRANEQFF
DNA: TGTGCCAGCAGCTTAATTGAGGGGACTAGGGCTAATGAGCAGTTCTTC

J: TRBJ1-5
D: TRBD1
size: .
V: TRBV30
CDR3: CAWTPGQGLIPQHF
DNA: TGTGCCTGGACCCCTGGACAGGGCTTAATACCCCAGCATTTT

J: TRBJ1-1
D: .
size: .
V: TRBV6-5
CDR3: CASSNTGANTEAFF
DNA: TGTGCCAGCAGTAACACAGGAGCCAACACTGAAGCTTTCTTT

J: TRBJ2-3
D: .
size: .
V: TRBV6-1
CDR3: CASSPGARDTQYF
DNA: TGTGCCAGCAGTCCCGGGGCGCGAGATACGCAGTATTTT

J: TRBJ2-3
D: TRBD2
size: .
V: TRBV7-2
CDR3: CASSLLLAGEVDTQYF
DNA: TGTGCCAGCAGCTTGTTACTAGCGGGAGAGGTAGATACGCAGTATTTT

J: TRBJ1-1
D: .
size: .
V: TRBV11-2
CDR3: CASSYSQGDRAFF
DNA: TGTGCCAGCAGCTATTCACAGGGAGATCGAGCTTTCTTT

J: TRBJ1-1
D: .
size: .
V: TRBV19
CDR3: CATRQTMNTEAFF
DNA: TGTGCCACACGACAGACTATGAACACTGAAGCTTTCTTT

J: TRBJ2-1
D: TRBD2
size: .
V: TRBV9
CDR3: CASSRAGLSSYNEQFF
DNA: TGTGCCAGCAGCCGAGCGGGGCTGAGCTCCTACAATGAGCAGTTCTTC

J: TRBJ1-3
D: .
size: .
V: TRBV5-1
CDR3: CASSLAGGSSGNTIYF
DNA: TGCGCCAGCAGCTTGGCCGGGGGGAGCTCTGGAAACACCATATATTTT

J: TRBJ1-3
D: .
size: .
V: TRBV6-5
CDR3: CASRRVSGNTIYF
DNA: TGTGCCAGCAGGAGGGTCAGTGGAAACACCATATATTTT

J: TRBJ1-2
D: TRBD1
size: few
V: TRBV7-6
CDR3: CASSSWGTGADGYTF
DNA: TGTGCCAGCAGCTCCTGGGGGACAGGGGCCGACGGCTACACCTTC

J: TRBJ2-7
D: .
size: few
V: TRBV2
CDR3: CASSWQYEQYF
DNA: TGTGCCAGCAGTTGGCAGTACGAGCAGTACTTC

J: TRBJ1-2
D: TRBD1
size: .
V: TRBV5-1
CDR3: CASSFGSDRGLNYGYTF
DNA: TGCGCCAGCAGCTTTGGGAGCGACAGGGGGCTTAACTATGGCTACACCTTC

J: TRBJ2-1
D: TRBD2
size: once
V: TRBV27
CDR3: CASSFNGRAHVQFF
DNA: TGTGCCAGCAGTTTTAACGGGAGGGCCCATGTGCAGTTCTTC

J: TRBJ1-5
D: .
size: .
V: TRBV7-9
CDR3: CASSDATGIYSNQPQHF
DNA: TGTGCCAGCAGCGACGCGACAGGCATTTATAGCAATCAGCCCCAGCATTTT

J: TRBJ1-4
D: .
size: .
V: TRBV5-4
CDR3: CASSRVGNEKLFF
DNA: TGTGCCAGCAGCCGAGTCGGCAATGAAAAACTGTTTTTT

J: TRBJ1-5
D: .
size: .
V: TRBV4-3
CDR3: CASSQLTGDNQPQHF
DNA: TGCGCCAGCAGCCAACTAACGGGGGACAATCAGCCCCAGCATTTT

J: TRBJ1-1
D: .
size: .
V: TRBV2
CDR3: CARTLRDLNTEAFF
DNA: TGTGCCAGAACCCTCCGGGATCTGAACACTGAAGCTTTCTTT

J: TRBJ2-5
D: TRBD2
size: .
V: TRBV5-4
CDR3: CASSPGLAGGPEETQYF
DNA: TGTGCCAGCAGCCCGGGACTAGCGGGAGGGCCCGAGGAGACCCAGTACTTC

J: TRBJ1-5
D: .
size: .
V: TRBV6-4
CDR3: CASSEDTLSPQHF
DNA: TGTGCCAGCAGTGAAGACACTCTCTCTCCCCAGCATTTT

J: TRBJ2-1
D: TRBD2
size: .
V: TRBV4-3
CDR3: CASSQDLAGNVAEQFF
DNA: TGCGCCAGCAGCCAAGATTTAGCGGGTAATGTGGCCGAGCAGTTCTTC

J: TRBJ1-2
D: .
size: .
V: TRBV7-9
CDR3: CASSPSGGARGYTF
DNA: TGTGCCAGCAGCCCATCGGGGGGCGCGAGGGGCTACACCTTC

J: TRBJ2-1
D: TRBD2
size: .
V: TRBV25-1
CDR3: CASSELELAGFSYNEQFF
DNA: TGTGCCAGCAGTGAATTAGAGCTAGCGGGATTCTCCTACAATGAGCAGTTCTTC

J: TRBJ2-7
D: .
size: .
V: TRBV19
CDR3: CASSISIQRYEQYF
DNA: TGTGCCAGTAGTATATCAATACAGCGCTACGAGCAGTACTTC

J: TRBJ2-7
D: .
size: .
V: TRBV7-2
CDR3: CASSLVSYGDEQYF
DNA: TGTGCCAGCAGCTTAGTGTCCTACGGGGACGAGCAGTACTTC

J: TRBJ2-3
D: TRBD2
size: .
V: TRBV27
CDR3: CASGRGLAETDTQYF
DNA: TGTGCCAGCGGGCGAGGGCTAGCGGAAACAGATACGCAGTATTTT

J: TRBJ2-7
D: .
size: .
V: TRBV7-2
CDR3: CASSLAPGARREQYF
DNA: TGTGCCAGCAGCTTAGCGCCCGGGGCGCGGAGGGAGCAGTACTTC